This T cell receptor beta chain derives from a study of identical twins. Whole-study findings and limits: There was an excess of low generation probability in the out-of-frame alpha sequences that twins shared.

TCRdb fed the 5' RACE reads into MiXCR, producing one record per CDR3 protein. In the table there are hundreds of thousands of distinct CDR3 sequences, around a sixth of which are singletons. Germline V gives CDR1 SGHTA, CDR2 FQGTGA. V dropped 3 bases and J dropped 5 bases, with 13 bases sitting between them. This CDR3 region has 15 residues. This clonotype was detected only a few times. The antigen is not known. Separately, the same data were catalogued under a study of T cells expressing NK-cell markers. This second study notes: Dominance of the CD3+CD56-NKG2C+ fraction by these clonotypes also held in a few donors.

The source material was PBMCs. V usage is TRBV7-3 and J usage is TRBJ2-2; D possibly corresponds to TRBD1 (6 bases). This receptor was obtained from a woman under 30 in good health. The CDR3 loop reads CASSFRGPGTGELFF. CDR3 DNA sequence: TGTGCCAGCAGCTTCAGGGGCCCGGGGACCGGGGAGCTGTTTTTT.